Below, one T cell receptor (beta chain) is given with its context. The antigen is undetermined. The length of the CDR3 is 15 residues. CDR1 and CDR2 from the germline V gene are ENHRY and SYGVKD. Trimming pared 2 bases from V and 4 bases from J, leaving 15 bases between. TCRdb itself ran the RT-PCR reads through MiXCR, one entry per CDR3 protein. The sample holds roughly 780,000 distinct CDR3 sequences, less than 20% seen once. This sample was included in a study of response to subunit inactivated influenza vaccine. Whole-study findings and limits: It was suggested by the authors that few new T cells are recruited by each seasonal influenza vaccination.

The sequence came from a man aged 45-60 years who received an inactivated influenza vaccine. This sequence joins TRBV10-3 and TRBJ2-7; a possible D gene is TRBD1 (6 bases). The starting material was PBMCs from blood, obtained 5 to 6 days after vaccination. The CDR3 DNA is TGTGCCATCAGTGAGACAGGGTGGGCTACTTACGAGCAGTACTTC. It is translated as CAISETGWATYEQYF.